This is a list of T cell receptor beta chains from one sample in a study of PD-1 blockade in classical Hodgkin lymphoma. The protocol was immunoSEQ multiplex PCR, while the TCRdb copy is restricted to in-frame clones and leaves out a portion. The table includes around 99,000 clones, roughly 81% detected once. The sequencing used peripheral blood mononuclear cells (PBMCs), collected before the second cycle of nivolumab. Receptors were obtained from a human donor with classical Hodgkin lymphoma. Both conserved end residues are part of each CDR3. Fields, in order: J gene, D gene, V gene, CDR3 DNA, CDR3 protein. A D gene is named only where the DNA matches it firmly.

TRBJ1-2,NA,TRBV19,TGTGCCAGTAGTAGAAAAGCACCCGACAGATTCTATGGCTACACCTTC,CASSRKAPDRFYGYTF
TRBJ2-1,NA,TRBV2,TGTGCCAGCAGCCCTTGGACCGATGGTGAGCAGTTCTTC,CASSPWTDGEQFF
TRBJ1-2,NA,TRBV21-1,TGTGCCAGCAGCAAATCGGCAGGGGGGAACTATGGCTACACCTTC,CASSKSAGGNYGYTF
TRBJ1-1,NA,TRBV19,TGTGCCAGTAGTATGACGGTGGGGGTTGAAGCTTTCTTT,CASSMTVGVEAFF
TRBJ2-3,NA,TRBV28,TGTGCCAGCAGTTTAATCGTCGGCGCAGATACGCAGTATTTT,CASSLIVGADTQYF
TRBJ2-6,NA,TRBV10-3,TGTGCCACACTCTGGGGTCCTGGGGCCAACGTCCTGACTTTC,CATLWGPGANVLTF
TRBJ2-1,NA,TRBV11-2,TGTGCCAGCAGCTCCACGTCGCTTAGTGAGCAGTTCTTC,CASSSTSLSEQFF
TRBJ1-5,NA,TRBV6-6,TGTGCCAGCAGTTACGCCAGTTTGACTAGCAATCAGCCCCAGCATTTT,CASSYASLTSNQPQHF
TRBJ2-7,NA,TRBV30,TGTGCCTGGAGCTGGGGAGGCACGATATACGAGCAGTACTTC,CAWSWGGTIYEQYF
TRBJ1-5,TRBD1,TRBV19,TGTGCCAGTAGTACAATCGGGACAGGGTTCAATCAGCCCCAGCATTTT,CASSTIGTGFNQPQHF